This is a list of T cell receptor beta chains from one sample in a study of cytomegalovirus exposure and HLA in healthy donors. The repertoire was sequenced with immunoSEQ multiplex PCR; TCRdb's copy has only in-frame clones and lacks some. The sample has over 150,000 clones; 75% are singletons. The specimen was PBMCs. These receptors originate from a male donor in good health and CMV-seronegative. The CDR3 runs from the conserved cysteine through the conserved F or W. A D gene is named only where the DNA matches it firmly. Not every row has a clone size; where given, it reads once, few, many or a size class.

V	size	D	J	CDR3	DNA
TRBV11-2	.	.	TRBJ1-3	CASSGLQGNTIYF	TGTGCCAGCAGCGGCTTACAGGGAAACACCATATATTTT
TRBV4-1	once	.	TRBJ2-2	CASSQGDREAGELFF	TGCGCCAGCAGCCAAGGAGACAGGGAGGCCGGGGAGCTGTTTTTT
TRBV6-5	.	TRBD2	TRBJ2-7	CASSYRASGGEQYF	TGTGCCAGCAGTTACAGGGCTAGCGGGGGCGAGCAGTACTTC
TRBV28	.	TRBD2	TRBJ2-1	CASSLGGRKNEQFF	TGTGCCAGCAGTTTAGGCGGGAGGAAGAATGAGCAGTTCTTC
TRBV5-1	.	.	TRBJ2-5	CASSSLPEGETQYF	TGCGCCAGCAGCTCACTACCGGAGGGGGAGACCCAGTACTTC
TRBV18	.	TRBD1	TRBJ1-3	CASSPLDRGDSGNTIYF	TGTGCCAGCTCACCACTGGACAGGGGCGACTCTGGAAACACCATATATTTT
TRBV18	.	.	TRBJ1-1	CASSPGTQAEAFF	TGTGCCAGCTCACCGGGGACACAAGCCGAAGCTTTCTTT
TRBV2	.	.	TRBJ1-5	CASSQGRYQPQHF	TGTGCCAGCAGTCAGGGAAGGTACCAGCCCCAGCATTTT
TRBV9	.	TRBD2	TRBJ2-2	CASSARSGGTGTGELFF	TGTGCCAGCAGCGCTCGTAGCGGGGGCACCGGGACCGGGGAGCTGTTTTTT
TRBV29-1	once	TRBD2	TRBJ2-2	CSARGTSGAGELFF	TGCAGCGCGAGAGGGACTAGCGGGGCCGGGGAGCTGTTTTTT
TRBV27	.	.	TRBJ2-3	CASSPQGTDTQYF	TGTGCCAGCAGTCCCCAGGGAACAGATACGCAGTATTTT
TRBV28	once	.	TRBJ2-7	CASSFRGANEQYF	TGTGCCAGCAGTTTTCGGGGGGCGAACGAGCAGTACTTC
TRBV11-2	.	TRBD2	TRBJ2-7	CASSPQPGLAGNPYEQYF	TGTGCCAGCAGCCCACAACCGGGACTAGCGGGAAACCCCTACGAGCAGTACTTC
TRBV19	few	TRBD1	TRBJ2-4	CASGNRGLNIQYF	TGTGCCAGTGGGAACAGGGGGTTAAACATTCAGTACTTC
TRBV18	.	.	TRBJ1-2	CASSPAGGVNYGYTF	TGTGCCAGCTCACCTGCGGGAGGCGTTAACTATGGCTACACCTTC
TRBV5-1	.	.	TRBJ1-2	CASSLAGDYGYTF	TGCGCCAGCAGCTTGGCCGGGGACTATGGCTACACCTTC
TRBV4-1	.	.	TRBJ1-5	CASSQQVSNQPQHF	TGCGCCAGCAGCCAACAGGTTTCCAATCAGCCCCAGCATTTT